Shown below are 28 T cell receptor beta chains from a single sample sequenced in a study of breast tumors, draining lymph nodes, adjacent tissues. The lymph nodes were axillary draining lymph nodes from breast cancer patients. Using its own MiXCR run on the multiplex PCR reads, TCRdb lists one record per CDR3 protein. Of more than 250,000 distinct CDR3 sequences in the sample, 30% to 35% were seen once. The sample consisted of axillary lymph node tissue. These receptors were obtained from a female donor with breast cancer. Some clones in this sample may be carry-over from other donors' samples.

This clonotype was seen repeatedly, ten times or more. The CDR3 region is CASSQDSRGGETQYF. The CDR3 DNA reads as TGCGCCAGCAGCCAAGATTCTCGGGGGGGTGAGACCCAGTACTTC. The V and J genes are TRBV4-3 and TRBJ2-5; 8 bases line up with TRBD2. V shed 0 bases, J shed 5 bases, and the junction held 5 bases outside the gene matches. The CDR3 covers 15 residues. Germline V gene data show CDR1 as LGHNA and CDR2 as YSLEER.

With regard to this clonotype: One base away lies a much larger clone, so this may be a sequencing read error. CDR3 nucleotide sequence: TGCAGTGCTAGAATTTCGATTAGCGGGACGTACGAGCAGTACTTC. The encoded protein is CSARISISGTYEQYF. The rearrangement joins TRBV20-1 to TRBJ2-7; TRBD2 agrees at 8 bases. This CDR3 is built from 15 residues. Per the germline V gene, CDR1 is DFQATT and CDR2 is SNEGSKA (reference sequence). V shed 2 bases, J shed 4 bases, and the junction held 10 bases outside the gene matches.

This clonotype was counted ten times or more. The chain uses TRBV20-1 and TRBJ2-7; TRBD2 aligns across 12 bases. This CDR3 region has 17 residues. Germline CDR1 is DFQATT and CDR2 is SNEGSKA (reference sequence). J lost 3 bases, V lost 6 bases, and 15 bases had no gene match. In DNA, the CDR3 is TGCAGTGCCTTACCTGGACTAGCGGGATCCTCCTTCTACGAGCAGTACTTC. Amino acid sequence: CSALPGLAGSSFYEQYF.

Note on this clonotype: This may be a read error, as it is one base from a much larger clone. CDR3 DNA: TGCGCCAGCGGCCCGGGACTAGCGGGAGGTGGCACAGATACGCAGTATTTT. The encoded protein is CASGPGLAGGGTDTQYF. The chain employs TRBV4-1 and TRBJ2-3; 15 bases agree with TRBD2. The CDR3 totals 17 residues. From germline, CDR1 is MGHRA and CDR2 YSYEKL. V dropped 8 bases and J dropped 1; count of bases not matched to a gene: 7.

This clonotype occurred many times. CDR3 residues: CASSHLTRTNTEAFF. In DNA, the CDR3 is TGTGCCAGCAGCCATCTGACACGTACGAACACTGAAGCTTTCTTT. V usage is TRBV7-9 and J usage is TRBJ1-1; D is uncertain. Between the trimmed V and J ends, which lost 5 bases and 1 base, there was a span of 14 bases. Looked up from germline, CDR1 is SEHNR and CDR2 is FQNEAQ (reference sequence). This CDR3 has 15 amino acids.

This CDR3 reads CASSQPGEFVHEQFF. The DNA of the CDR3 is TGTGCCAGCAGCCAGCCGGGAGAGTTTGTGCATGAGCAGTTCTTC. The chain has TRBV3-1 and TRBJ2-1, with TRBD2 as a possible D gene (6 bases). The CDR3 loop spans 15 amino acids. Per germline, CDR1 LGHDT and CDR2 YNNKEL (reference sequence). V lost 3 bases and J lost 8, with 17 bases in between.

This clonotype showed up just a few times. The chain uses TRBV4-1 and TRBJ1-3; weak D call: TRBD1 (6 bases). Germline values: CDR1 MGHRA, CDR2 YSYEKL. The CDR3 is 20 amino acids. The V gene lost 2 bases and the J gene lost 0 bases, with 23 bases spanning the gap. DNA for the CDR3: TGCGCCAGCAGCCAAAAGTATGGGACAACGATTAAAAGCTCTGGAAACACCATATATTTT. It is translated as CASSQKYGTTIKSSGNTIYF.

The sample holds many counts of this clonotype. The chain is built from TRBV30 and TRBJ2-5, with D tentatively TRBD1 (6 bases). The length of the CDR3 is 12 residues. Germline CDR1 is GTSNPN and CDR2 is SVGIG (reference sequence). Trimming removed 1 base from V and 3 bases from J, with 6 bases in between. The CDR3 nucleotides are TGTGCCTGGAGTGAGGGGGAAGAGACCCAGTACTTC. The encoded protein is CAWSEGEETQYF.

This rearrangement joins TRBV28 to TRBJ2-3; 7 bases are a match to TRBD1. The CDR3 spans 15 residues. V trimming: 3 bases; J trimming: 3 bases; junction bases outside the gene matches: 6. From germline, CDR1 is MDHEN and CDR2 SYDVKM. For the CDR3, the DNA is TGTGCCAGCAGTTTCTGGGACAGCTCGACAGATACGCAGTATTTT. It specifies CASSFWDSSTDTQYF. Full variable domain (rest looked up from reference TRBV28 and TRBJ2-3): DVKVTQSSRYLVKRTGEKVFLECVQDMDHENMFWYRQDPGLGLRLIYFSYDVKMKEKGDIPEGYSVSREKKERFSLILESASTNQTSMYLCASSFWDSSTDTQYFGPGTRLTVL.

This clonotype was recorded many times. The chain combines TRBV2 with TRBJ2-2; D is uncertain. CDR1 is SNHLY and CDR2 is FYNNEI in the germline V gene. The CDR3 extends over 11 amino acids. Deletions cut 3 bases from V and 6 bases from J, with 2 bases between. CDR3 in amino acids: CASSEAGELFF. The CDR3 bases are TGTGCCAGCAGTGAGGCCGGGGAGCTGTTTTTT.

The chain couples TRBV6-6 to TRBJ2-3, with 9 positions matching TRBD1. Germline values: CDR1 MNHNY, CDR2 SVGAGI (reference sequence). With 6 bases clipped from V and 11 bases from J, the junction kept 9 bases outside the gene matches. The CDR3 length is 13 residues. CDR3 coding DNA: TGTGCCAGCAGCGGACAGGGGTACAATGAGCAGTATTTT. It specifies CASSGQGYNEQYF.

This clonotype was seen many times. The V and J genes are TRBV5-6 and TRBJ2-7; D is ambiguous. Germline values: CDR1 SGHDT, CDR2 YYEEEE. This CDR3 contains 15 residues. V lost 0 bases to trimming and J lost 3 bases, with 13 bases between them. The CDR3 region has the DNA TGTGCCAGCAGCTTGGGGCGGATCAGGTTCTACGAGCAGTACTTC. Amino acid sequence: CASSLGRIRFYEQYF.

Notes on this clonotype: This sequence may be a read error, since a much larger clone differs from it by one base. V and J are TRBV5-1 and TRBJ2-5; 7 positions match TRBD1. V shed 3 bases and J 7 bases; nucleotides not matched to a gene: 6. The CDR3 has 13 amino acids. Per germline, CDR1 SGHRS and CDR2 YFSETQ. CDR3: CASSSARQGTQYF. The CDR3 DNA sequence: TGCGCCAGCAGCTCGGCTAGACAGGGGACCCAGTACTTC.

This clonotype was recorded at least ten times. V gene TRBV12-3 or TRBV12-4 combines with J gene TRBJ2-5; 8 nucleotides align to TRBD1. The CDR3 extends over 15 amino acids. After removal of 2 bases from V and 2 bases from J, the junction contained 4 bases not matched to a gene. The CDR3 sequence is CASSLQGQGQETQYF. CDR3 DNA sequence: TGTGCCAGCAGTTTACAAGGACAGGGACAAGAGACCCAGTACTTC.

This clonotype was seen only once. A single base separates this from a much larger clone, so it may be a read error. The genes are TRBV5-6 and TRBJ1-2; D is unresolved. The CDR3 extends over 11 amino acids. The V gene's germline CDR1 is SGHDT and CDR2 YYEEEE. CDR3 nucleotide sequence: TGTGCCAGCAGCCGAGATTATGGCTACGCCTTC. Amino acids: CASSRDYGYAF.

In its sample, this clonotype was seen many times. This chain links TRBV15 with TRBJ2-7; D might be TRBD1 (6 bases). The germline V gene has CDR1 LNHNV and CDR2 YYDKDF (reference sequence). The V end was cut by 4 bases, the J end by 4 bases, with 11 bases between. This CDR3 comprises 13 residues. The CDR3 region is CATSKLQGYEQYF. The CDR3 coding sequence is TGTGCCACCAGCAAACTACAGGGTTACGAGCAGTACTTC.

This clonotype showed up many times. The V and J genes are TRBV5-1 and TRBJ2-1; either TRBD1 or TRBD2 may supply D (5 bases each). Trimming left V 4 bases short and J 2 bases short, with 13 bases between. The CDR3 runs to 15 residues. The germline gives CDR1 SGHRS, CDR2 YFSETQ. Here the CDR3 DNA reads TGCGCCAGCAGCCTGGGACGAGTCCCCTACAATGAGCAGTTCTTC. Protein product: CASSLGRVPYNEQFF.

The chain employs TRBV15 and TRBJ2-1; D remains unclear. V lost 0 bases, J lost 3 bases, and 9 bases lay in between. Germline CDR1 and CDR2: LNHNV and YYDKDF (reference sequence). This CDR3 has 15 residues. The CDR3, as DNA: TGTGCCACCAGCAGAGATAAAGTGGGCTACAATGAGCAGTTCTTC. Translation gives CATSRDKVGYNEQFF.

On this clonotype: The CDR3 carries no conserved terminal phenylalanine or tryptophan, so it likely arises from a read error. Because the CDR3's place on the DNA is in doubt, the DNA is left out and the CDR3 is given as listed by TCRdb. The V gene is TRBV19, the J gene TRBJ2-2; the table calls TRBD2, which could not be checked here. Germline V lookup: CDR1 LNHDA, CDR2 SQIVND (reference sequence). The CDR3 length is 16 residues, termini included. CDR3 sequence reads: CASSVSGARILRELFL.

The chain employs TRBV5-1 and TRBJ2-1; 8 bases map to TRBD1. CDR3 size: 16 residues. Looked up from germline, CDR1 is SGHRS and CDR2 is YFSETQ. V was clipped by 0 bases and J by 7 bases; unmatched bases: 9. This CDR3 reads CASSLGRTGYENEQFF. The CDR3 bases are TGCGCCAGCAGCTTGGGAAGGACAGGGTATGAAAATGAGCAGTTCTTC.

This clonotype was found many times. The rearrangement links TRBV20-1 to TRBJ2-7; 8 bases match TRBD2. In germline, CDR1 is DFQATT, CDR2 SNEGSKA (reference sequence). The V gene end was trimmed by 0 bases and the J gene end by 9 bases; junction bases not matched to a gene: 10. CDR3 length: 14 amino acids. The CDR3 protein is CSAREMSGRDSQYF. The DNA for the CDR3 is TGCAGTGCTAGAGAGATGAGCGGGAGAGATTCGCAGTACTTC.

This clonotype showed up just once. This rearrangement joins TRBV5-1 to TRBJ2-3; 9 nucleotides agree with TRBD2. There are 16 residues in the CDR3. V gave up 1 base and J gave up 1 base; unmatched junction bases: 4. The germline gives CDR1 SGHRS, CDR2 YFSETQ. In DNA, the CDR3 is TGCGCCAGCAGCTTGAGGGCTAGCGGGGGCACAGATACGCAGTATTTT. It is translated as CASSLRASGGTDTQYF.

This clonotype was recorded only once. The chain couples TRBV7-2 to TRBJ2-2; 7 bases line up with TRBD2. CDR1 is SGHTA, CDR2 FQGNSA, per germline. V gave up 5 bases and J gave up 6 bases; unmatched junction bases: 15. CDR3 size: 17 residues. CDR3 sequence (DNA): TGTGCCAGCAGCCAAGTACGGCGACTAGCTTTGTCCGGGGAGCTGTTTTTT. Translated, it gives CASSQVRRLALSGELFF.

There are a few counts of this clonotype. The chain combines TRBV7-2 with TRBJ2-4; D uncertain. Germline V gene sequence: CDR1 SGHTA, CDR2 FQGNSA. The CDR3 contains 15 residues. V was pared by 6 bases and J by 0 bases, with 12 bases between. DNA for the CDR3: TGTGCCAGCAGTCCCGGTGGGGTAGCCAAAAACATTCAGTACTTC. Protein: CASSPGGVAKNIQYF.

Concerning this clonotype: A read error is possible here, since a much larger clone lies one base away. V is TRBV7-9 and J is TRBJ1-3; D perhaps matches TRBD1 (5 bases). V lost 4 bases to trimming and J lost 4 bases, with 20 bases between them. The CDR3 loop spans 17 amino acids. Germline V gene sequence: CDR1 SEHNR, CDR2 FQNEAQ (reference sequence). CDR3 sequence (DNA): TGTGCCAGCAGCTCACTGGGGGGGGGGACTTCAGGAAACACCATATATTTT. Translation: CASSSLGGGTSGNTIYF.

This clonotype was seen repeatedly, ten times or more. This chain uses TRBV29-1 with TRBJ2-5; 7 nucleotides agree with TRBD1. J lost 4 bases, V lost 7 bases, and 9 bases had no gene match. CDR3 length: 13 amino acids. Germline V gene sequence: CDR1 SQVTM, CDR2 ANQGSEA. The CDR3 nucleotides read TGCAGCGCTCGACTAACAGGGGCAGAGACCCAGTACTTC. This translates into CSARLTGAETQYF.

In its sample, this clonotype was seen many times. CDR3 DNA sequence: TGTGCCAGCAGCCCCCCGGGAGGGAGTGCTTACGAGCAGTACTTC. Its translation: CASSPPGGSAYEQYF. This rearrangement joins TRBV11-3 to TRBJ2-7, with 8 positions matching TRBD2. J gave up 4 bases and V 5 bases, and 10 bases lay outside the gene matches. Looked up from germline, CDR1 is SGHNT and CDR2 is YENEEA. This CDR3 is built from 15 residues.

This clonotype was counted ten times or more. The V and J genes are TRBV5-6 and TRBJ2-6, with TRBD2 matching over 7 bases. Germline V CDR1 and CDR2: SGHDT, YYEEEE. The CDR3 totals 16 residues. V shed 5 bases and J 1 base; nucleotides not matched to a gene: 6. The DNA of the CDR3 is TGTGCCAGCAGTTACCTTAGCGGGTCTGGGGCCAACGTCCTGACTTTC. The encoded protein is CASSYLSGSGANVLTF.